This TCR beta chain was sequenced in a study of CD8+ T cells in alopecia areata. Study-wide results and caveats: Persistence during tofacitinib was seen for many expanded lesional clones in scalp and blood.

CDR3 length: 16 residues. CDR1 SGHAT and CDR2 FQNNGV come from the germline V gene. The V gene end was trimmed by 0 bases and the J gene end by 5 bases; junction bases not matched to a gene: 6. Extraction and reverse transcription of RNA yielded cDNA as the sequencing template. Only in-frame clones appear in the TCRdb table, and some are missing; sequencing was by immunoSEQ multiplex PCR. The data show 150,000 to 200,000 clones, about three fifths seen once. In regard to this clone: Its antigen is undetermined.

The treatment: oral pan-JAK inhibitor, 5-10 mg twice daily. This sequence originates from a human donor with alopecia areata. The material was CD4+ T cells sorted from blood, obtained at week 24, from a patient treated with tofacitinib. The V gene is TRBV11-2, the J gene TRBJ1-2, with TRBD1 matching over 10 bases. The chain's CDR3 is CASSLETGGSVYGYTF. CDR3 bases: TGTGCCAGCAGCTTAGAGACAGGGGGCAGCGTATATGGCTACACCTTC.